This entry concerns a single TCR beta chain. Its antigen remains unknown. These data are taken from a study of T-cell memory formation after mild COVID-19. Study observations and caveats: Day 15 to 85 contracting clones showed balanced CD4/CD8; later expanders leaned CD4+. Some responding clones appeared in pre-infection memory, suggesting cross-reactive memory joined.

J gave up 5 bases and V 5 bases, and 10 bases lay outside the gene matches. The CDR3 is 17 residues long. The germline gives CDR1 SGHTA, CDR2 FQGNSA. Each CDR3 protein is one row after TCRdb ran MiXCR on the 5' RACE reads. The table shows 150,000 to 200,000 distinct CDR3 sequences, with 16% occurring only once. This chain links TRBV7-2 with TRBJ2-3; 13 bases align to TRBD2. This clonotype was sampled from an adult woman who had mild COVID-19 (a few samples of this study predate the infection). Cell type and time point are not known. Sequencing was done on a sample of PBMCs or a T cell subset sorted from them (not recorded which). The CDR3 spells CASSRSTSGRVIDTQYF. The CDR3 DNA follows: TGTGCCAGCAGCCGCAGTACTAGCGGGAGGGTTATAGATACGCAGTATTTT. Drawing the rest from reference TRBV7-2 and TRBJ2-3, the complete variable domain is GAGVSQSPSNKVTEKGKDVELRCDPISGHTALYWYRQSLGQGLEFLIYFQGNSAPDKSGLPSDRFSAERTGGSVSTLTIQRTQQEDSAVYLCASSRSTSGRVIDTQYFGPGTRLTVL.